Given below is one T cell receptor beta chain in context. The sample is drawn from a study of blood T cells in healthy people across ages. PCR was performed a second time for roughly 7 to 12 cycles using a sample-barcoded 5' primer and a J-beta primer mix. From the 5' RACE reads, TCRdb called clonotypes with MiXCR, one entry per CDR3 protein. The sample comprises 1.5 million to 2 million distinct CDR3 sequences, about 49% of which are singletons, and around 2.1% rests with the top ten. This CDR3 has 14 residues. Germline V gene data show CDR1 as SEHNR and CDR2 as FQNEAQ (reference sequence). V lost 5 bases and J 0 bases, leaving 10 bases between the germline ends.

The sample was blood. The sequence was collected from a middle-aged woman in good health. The rearrangement uses TRBV7-9 and TRBJ1-1, with D uncertain. This CDR3 is CASSHGRMNTEAFF. DNA of the CDR3: TGTGCCAGCAGCCACGGACGGATGAACACTGAAGCTTTCTTT.